This T cell receptor (beta chain) originates from a study of T-cell memory formation after mild COVID-19. Study-wide points: Within pre-infection memory, some responding clones were found, suggesting cross-reactive memory joined. For second-wave clones that peaked at day 37, SARS-CoV-2 specificity went unverified. Largely, contracting CD4+ clones fell within CM and EM, and contracting CD8+ clones within EMRA.

V lost 3 bases and J lost 3; bases outside the gene matches: 3. Germline V gene sequence: CDR1 MRHNA, CDR2 SNTAGT. The CDR3 is 15 residues long. Relative to its sample, this clonotype is medium-sized. The antigen is not known. Each CDR3 protein is one row after TCRdb ran MiXCR on the 5' RACE reads. The repertoire consists of about 34,000 distinct CDR3 sequences, with around 8% occurring once and the leading ten covering 25% to 30%. The specimen sequenced was PBMCs or a T cell subset sorted from them (not recorded which). This rearrangement joins TRBV6-4 to TRBJ2-3; 10 bases are a match to TRBD2. The receptor comes from a man aged 18 to 30 who had mild COVID-19 (a few samples of this study predate the infection). Cell type and time point are not known. The CDR3 bases are TGTGCCAGCAGTGATGAAGCGGGGGGGACAGATACGCAGTATTTT. Translation gives CASSDEAGGTDTQYF.